This T cell receptor (beta chain) derives from a study of shared clonotypes between healthy human individuals. Study-wide results and caveats: Sequencing depth was expected to affect clonotype sharing among donors.

Here immunoSEQ multiplex PCR was the method, and the copy in TCRdb shows in-frame clones only, minus some. The sample lists some 2.1 million clones; about 94% were seen once. Cells designated naive CD8 were CD45RO-negative and were positively selected for CCR7, with terminally differentiated effector memory CD45RA+ cells excluded. Germline assignment: CDR1 SGHTA and CDR2 FQGNSA. The CDR3 runs to 16 residues. V lost 5 bases to trimming and J lost 0 bases; unmatched junction nucleotides: 8. Remarks on this clone: The antigen remains undetermined.

The receptor was isolated from a man aged 18 to 35 in good health. The V and J genes are TRBV7-2 and TRBJ2-7; 9 nucleotides align to TRBD2. Material: naive CD8+ T cells sorted from blood. The CDR3 is CASSPSVSGSSYEQYF. Written as DNA, the CDR3 is TGTGCCAGCAGCCCCTCAGTTAGCGGGAGCTCCTACGAGCAGTACTTC. Combining the CDR3 with reference TRBV7-2 and TRBJ2-7 gives the whole variable domain GAGVSQSPSNKVTEKGKDVELRCDPISGHTALYWYRQSLGQGLEFLIYFQGNSAPDKSGLPSDRFSAERTGGSVSTLTIQRTQQEDSAVYLCASSPSVSGSSYEQYFGPGTRLTVT.